This T cell receptor (beta chain) was recorded in a study of shared clonotypes between healthy human individuals. Data came from immunoSEQ multiplex PCR; TCRdb stores just in-frame clones and leaves some out. The table records around 1.6 million clones, around 98% of them present only once. CDR1 is LNHDA and CDR2 is SQIVND in the germline V gene (reference sequence). The CDR3 spans 15 residues. Trimming took 2 bases from V and 4 from J, leaving 12 bases between them. V usage is TRBV19 and J usage is TRBJ1-5; D remains unclear. The source is a man aged 25-45 years in good health. The sequenced sample consisted of naive CD4+ T cells sorted from blood. The subset is: CD45RA+ positively selected. For the CDR3, the DNA is TGTGCCAGTAGTATATCTAGGGCAGCAAATCAGCCCCAGCATTTT. Protein sequence: CASSISRAANQPQHF.